This T cell receptor (beta chain) was captured in a study of blood T cell repertoires in COVID-19. Study summary: Acute and convalescent COVID-19 specimens originated in the United States, Italy and Spain. The analysed material was cDNA or gDNA that came from T cells, B-cell-depleted T cells, or PBMCs.

How the authors handled the data: Researchers report that nucleated cell counts were estimated from reference gene primer amplification. Here immunoSEQ multiplex PCR was the method, and the copy in TCRdb shows in-frame clones only, minus some. V, J and clone size are those of that table, while D and trimming were read from the DNA. The table has around 140,000 clones, around 88% seen once. This CDR3 region has 17 residues. Germline-derived CDR1 and CDR2 are SGHNT and YYREEE (reference sequence). V was clipped by 1 base and J by 1 base, with 17 bases between them. The chain carries TRBV5-4 and TRBJ1-1, with a possible D match to TRBD1 (5 bases). The origin of this receptor is a man aged 50 to 59 with active or convalescent COVID-19. The sequencing input was peripheral blood. This CDR3 is CASSLKGNWDPNTEAFF. For the CDR3, the DNA is TGTGCCAGCAGCTTGAAGGGGAACTGGGATCCGAACACTGAAGCTTTCTTT.